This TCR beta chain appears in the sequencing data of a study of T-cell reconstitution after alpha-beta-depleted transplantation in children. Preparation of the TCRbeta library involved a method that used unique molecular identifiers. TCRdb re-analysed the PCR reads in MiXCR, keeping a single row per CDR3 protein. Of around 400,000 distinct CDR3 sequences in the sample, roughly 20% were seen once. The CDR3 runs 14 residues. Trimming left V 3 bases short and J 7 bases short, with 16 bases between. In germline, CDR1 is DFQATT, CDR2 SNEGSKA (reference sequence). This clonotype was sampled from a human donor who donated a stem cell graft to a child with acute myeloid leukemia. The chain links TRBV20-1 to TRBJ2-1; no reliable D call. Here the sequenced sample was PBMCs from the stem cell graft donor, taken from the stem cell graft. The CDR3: CSASGLGMKNEQFF. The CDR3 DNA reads TGCAGTGCTAGTGGGCTAGGGATGAAGAATGAGCAGTTCTTC.